The entry that follows covers one T cell receptor beta chain sequence. CDR3 length equals 16 residues. Trimming took 7 bases from V and 4 from J, leaving 21 bases between them. Germline CDR1 is LNHDA and CDR2 is SQIVND (reference sequence). This table comes from immunoSEQ multiplex PCR, and its TCRdb copy is limited to in-frame clones, with some not included. The data hold some 93,000 clones, with 88% observed a single time. Collection occurred without any documented infections or immune events in donors. These data are taken from a study of identifying expanded T cells in peripheral blood. The TCR sequence derives from a person aged 18 to 75 in good health. Sample: blood. V and J are TRBV19 and TRBJ2-3; the D gene is possibly TRBD1 (6 bases). The CDR3 region is CASTSTGFGLADTQYF. CDR3 nucleotides: TGTGCCAGTACCTCAACAGGGTTTGGGCTGGCAGATACGCAGTATTTT.